This T cell receptor beta chain was documented in a study of T cells after yellow fever vaccination. Findings and limits, study-wide: Post-booster samples contained most primary-vaccination clones (around 95% CD4, approximately 88% CD8). FACS-sorted repertoires might harbor abundant contaminating clonotypes from the bulk population.

With 4 bases removed from V and 3 bases from J, the gap between germline ends came to 16 bases. Germline loops: CDR1 SGHKS, CDR2 YYEKEE (reference sequence). The CDR3 length is 15 residues. On this clonotype: Its antigen is not known.

5'RACE template switching produced TCR cDNA carrying a universal primer site and UMIs. Using its own MiXCR run on the 5' RACE reads, TCRdb lists one record per CDR3 protein. Found here are hundreds of thousands of distinct CDR3 sequences, about 17% of them singletons; the top ten hold roughly a sixth. Material: PBMCs, obtained before the yellow fever booster vaccination. This sequence originates from a man between 18 and 29 years old who received the YFV17D yellow fever vaccine. The rearrangement uses TRBV5-5 and TRBJ1-1; maybe TRBD1 (6 bases). The CDR3 coding sequence is TGTGCCAGCAGCCCGGTGGGGGGGCGTGACACTGAAGCTTTCTTT. The encoded protein is CASSPVGGRDTEAFF.